Given below is one TCR beta chain in context. As yet, its antigen is unknown. This record comes from a study of T-cell memory formation after mild COVID-19. Study details: TCR clusters were mostly donor specific. Points from the study as a whole: Mainly in CM and EM were contracting CD4+ clones; CD8+ were in EMRA. The study found balanced CD4/CD8 in clones contracting day 15 to 85 and a CD4+ lean in later expanders. Nothing confirmed that second-wave clones peaking on day 37 were specific for SARS-CoV-2.

The V and J ends lost 1 base and 4 bases respectively, with 3 bases between them. The CDR3 is 12 amino acids. Per the germline V gene, CDR1 is SGHDN and CDR2 is FVKESK. TCRdb re-analysed the 5' RACE reads in MiXCR, keeping a single row per CDR3 protein. The repertoire holds some 190,000 distinct CDR3 sequences, with approximately 20% as singletons. The J gene is TRBJ2-3, the V gene TRBV14; D gene unclear. The sample consisted of PBMCs or a T cell subset sorted from them (not recorded which). The TCR originated in an adult woman who had mild COVID-19 (a few samples of this study predate the infection). Cell type and time point are not known. This chain's CDR3 is CASSQVPDTQYF. For the CDR3, the DNA is TGTGCCAGCAGCCAAGTCCCAGATACGCAGTATTTT.